This T cell receptor (beta chain) was obtained from a study of patients and donors after allogeneic stem cell transplantation. MiXCR was run by TCRdb on the RT-PCR reads, yielding one entry per CDR3 protein. Of fewer than 200,000 distinct CDR3 sequences in the sample, approximately 31% were seen once. The CDR3 is 12 amino acids. Germline CDR1 and CDR2: LNHNV and YYDKDF (reference sequence). V gave up 0 bases and J gave up 4 bases, with 3 bases separating them. There are a few counts of this clonotype. The specimen sequenced was blood, either unsorted or a sorted T cell fraction (not recorded which). The gene calls are TRBV15 and TRBJ1-2; D gene ambiguous. The receptor was isolated from a human donor who was either an allogeneic HSCT recipient or a stem cell or donor lymphocyte infusion donor (not recorded which). It is not recorded whose cells these are; they may come from a transplant donor. In nucleotides, the CDR3 is TGTGCCACCAGCAGAGAAAGCTATGGCTACACCTTC. Protein: CATSRESYGYTF.